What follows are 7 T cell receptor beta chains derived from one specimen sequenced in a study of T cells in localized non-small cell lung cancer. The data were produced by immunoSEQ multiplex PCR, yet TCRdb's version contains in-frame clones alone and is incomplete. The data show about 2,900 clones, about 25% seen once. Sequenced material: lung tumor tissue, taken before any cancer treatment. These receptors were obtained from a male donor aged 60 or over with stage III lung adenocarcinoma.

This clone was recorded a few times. CDR3 in DNA: TGTGCCTATCGACTAGAGGTGACCAAAAACATTCAGTACTTC. It translates to CAYRLEVTKNIQYF. This rearrangement joins TRBV30 to TRBJ2-4; D is perhaps TRBD2 (6 bases). V lost 7 bases, J lost 2 bases, and 15 bases lay in between. Germline CDR1 reads GTSNPN; CDR2 reads SVGIG (reference sequence). The CDR3 is 14 residues long. The full variable domain, in which reference TRBV30 and TRBJ2-4 provide the parts outside the CDR3, is SQTIHQWPATLVQPVGSPLSLECTVEGTSNPNLYWYRQAAGRGLQLLFYSVGIGQISSEVPQNLSASRPQDRQFILSSKKLLLSDSGFYLCAYRLEVTKNIQYFGAGTRLSVL.

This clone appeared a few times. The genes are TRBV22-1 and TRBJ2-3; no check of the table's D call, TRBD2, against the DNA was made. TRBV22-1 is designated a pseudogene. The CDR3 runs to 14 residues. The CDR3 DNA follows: TGTGCCAGCAGCGACGGGGACTTCACAGATACGCAGTATTTT. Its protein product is CASSDGDFTDTQYF.

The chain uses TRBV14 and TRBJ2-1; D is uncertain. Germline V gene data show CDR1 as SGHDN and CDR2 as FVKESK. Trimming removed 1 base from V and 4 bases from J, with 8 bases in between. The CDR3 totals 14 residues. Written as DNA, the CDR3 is TGTGCCAGCAGCCAAGCCGGGCGATACAATGAGCAGTTCTTC. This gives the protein CASSQAGRYNEQFF.

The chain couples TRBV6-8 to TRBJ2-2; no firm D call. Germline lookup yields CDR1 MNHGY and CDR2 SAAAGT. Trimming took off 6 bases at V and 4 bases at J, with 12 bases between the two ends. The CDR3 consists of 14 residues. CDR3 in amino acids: CASSRGLGTGELFF. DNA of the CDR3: TGTGCCAGCAGCCGCGGCTTGGGCACCGGGGAGCTGTTTTTT.

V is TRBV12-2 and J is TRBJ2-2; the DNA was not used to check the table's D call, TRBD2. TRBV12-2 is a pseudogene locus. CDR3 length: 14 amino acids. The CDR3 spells CATLGGDNSGELFF. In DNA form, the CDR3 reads TGTGCCACCCTGGGGGGGGACAATAGCGGGGAGCTGTTTTTT.

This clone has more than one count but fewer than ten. CDR3 in amino acids: CASSIDHQQGKKLFF. CDR3 nucleotides: TGTGCCAGTAGTATAGATCATCAACAGGGTAAAAAACTGTTTTTT. V and J are TRBV19 and TRBJ1-4; tentatively, D is TRBD1 (6 bases). This CDR3 is 15 amino acids long. V was trimmed by 0 bases and J by 9 bases, leaving 14 bases between them. From germline, CDR1 is LNHDA and CDR2 SQIVND (reference sequence).

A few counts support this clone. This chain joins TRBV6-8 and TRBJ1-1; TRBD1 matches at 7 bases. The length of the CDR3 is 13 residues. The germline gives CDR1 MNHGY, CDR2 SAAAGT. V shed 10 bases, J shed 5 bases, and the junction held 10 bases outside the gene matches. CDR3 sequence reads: CAISATGRTEAFF. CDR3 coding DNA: TGTGCCATCAGCGCGACAGGGCGGACTGAAGCTTTCTTT.